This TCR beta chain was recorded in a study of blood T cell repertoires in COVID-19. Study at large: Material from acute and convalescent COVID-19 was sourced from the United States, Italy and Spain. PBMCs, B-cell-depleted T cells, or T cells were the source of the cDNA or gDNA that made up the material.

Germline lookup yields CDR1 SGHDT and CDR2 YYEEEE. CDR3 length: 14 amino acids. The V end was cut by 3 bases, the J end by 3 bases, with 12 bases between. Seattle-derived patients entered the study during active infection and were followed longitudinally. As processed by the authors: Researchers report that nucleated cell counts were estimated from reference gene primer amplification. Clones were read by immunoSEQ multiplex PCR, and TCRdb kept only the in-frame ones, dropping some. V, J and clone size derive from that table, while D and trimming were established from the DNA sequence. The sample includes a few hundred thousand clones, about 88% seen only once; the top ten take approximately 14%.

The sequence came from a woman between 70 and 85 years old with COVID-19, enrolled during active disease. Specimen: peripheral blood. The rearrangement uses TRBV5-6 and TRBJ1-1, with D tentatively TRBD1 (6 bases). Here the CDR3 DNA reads TGTGCCAGCAGCTATTACAGGGTCGACACTGAAGCTTTCTTT. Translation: CASSYYRVDTEAFF.